Detailed here is one T cell receptor (beta chain). Its antigen is not identified. The data belong to a study of T cells expressing NK-cell markers. Study-level background: Sequencing of TCR beta repertoires drew on sorted CD3+CD56+NKG2C+, CD3+CD56+NKG2C- and CD3+CD56-NKG2C+ T cells.

TCRdb re-called the 5' RACE reads; every CDR3 protein appears as one record, without DNA. The repertoire table contains roughly 160,000 distinct CDR3 sequences. Findings of the study overall: HCMV specificity of the expanded NKG2C+ T cell clones stayed unclear. In roughly 6 donors, dominant CD3+CD56+NKG2C+ clones formed roughly 1.0-8% of CD8+ cells.

The CDR3 length is 16 residues. Germline lookup yields CDR1 MNHNS and CDR2 SASEGT. The V and J genes are TRBV6-1 and TRBJ2-1; absent DNA, TCRdb's TRBD2 call cannot be checked. This TCR was sampled from a man aged 18-69 years in good health. Source material: blood T cells: a sorted CD56 or NKG2C T cell subset, CD4+ or CD8+ T cells, or bulk PBMC T cells (not recorded which). CDR3 sequence reads: CASSGVERGGLNEQFF.